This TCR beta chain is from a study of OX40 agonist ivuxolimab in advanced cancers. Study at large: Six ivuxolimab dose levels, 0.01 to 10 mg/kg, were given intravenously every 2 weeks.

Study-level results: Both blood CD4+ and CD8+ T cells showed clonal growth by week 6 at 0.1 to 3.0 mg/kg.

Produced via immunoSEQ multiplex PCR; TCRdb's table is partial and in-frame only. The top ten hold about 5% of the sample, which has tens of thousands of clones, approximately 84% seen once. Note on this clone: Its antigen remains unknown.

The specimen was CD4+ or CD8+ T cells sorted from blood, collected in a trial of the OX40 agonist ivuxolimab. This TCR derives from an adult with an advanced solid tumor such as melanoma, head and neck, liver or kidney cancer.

The DNA for the CDR3 is TGTGCCAGCAGTTCGTACCTGGGAGCTTTCTTT. This gives the protein CASSSYLGAFF. The V gene is TRBV5-8, the J gene TRBJ1-1; D unclear. This CDR3 spans 11 amino acids. The ends were cut back, 5 bases at V and 10 bases at J, with 12 bases in the middle. Germline CDR1 and CDR2: SGHTS and YDEGEE.